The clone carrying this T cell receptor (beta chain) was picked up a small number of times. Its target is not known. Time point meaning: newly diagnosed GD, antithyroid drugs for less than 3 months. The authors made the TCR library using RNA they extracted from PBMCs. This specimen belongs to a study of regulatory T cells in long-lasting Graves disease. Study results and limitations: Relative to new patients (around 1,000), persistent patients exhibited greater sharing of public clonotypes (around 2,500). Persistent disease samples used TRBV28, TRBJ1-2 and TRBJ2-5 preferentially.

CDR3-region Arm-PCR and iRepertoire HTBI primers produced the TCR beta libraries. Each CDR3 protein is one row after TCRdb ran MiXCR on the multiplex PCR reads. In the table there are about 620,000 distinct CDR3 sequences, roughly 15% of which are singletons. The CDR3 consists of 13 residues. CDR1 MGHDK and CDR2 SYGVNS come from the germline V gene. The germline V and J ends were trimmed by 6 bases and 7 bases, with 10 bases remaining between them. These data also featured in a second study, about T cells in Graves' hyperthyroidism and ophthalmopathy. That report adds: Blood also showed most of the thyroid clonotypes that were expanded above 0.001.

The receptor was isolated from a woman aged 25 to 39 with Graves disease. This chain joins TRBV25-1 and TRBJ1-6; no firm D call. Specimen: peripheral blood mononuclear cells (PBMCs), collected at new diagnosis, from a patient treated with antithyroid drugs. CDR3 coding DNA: TGTGCCAGCAGGGTGGGGTTAAATTCACCCCTCCACTTT. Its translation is CASRVGLNSPLHF.